These T cell receptor beta chains were read from a single sample in a study of beta chain features in type 1 diabetes. The data were produced by immunoSEQ multiplex PCR, yet TCRdb's version contains in-frame clones alone and is incomplete. Here the sample spans approximately 150,000 clones, less than 11% being singletons. The source material was naive CD4+ T cells from blood. Receptor source: a man between 18 and 35 years old in good health. The CDR3 runs from the conserved cysteine through the conserved F or W. The D gene is left open where the match is weak. Clone size is stated in some rows and not others, as once, few, many or a class when expanded.

d_gene	abundance	v_gene	j_gene	CDR3nt	CDR3aa
NA	few	TRBV7-8	TRBJ1-1	TGTGCCAGCAGCTTAGAGGGGTCAGGTTTAAGCACTGAAGCTTTCTTT	CASSLEGSGLSTEAFF
TRBD1	few	TRBV2	TRBJ2-7	TGTGCCAGTCAGGAGATGGGACAGGGAACCTACGAGCAGTACTTC	CASQEMGQGTYEQYF
NA	few	TRBV7-7	TRBJ2-2	TGTGCCAGCAGCCCCTTTCAGGTTGCCGGGGAGCTGTTTTTT	CASSPFQVAGELFF
NA	few	TRBV19	TRBJ1-1	TGTGCCAGTAGACCTCCCGAGGGGGTCGGTGCCACTGAAGCTTTCTTT	CASRPPEGVGATEAFF
TRBD1	few	TRBV6-1	TRBJ2-3	TGTGCCAGCACCCGGACAGGGGCTAGCACAGATACGCAGTATTTT	CASTRTGASTDTQYF
NA	NA	TRBV9	TRBJ2-5	TGTGCCAGCAGCGTCGCCAGCCAAGAGACCCAGTACTTC	CASSVASQETQYF
TRBD2	NA	TRBV27	TRBJ2-7	TGTGCCAGCAGTTTATCGTGGGGGGGAGGCACCCACGAGCAGTACTTC	CASSLSWGGGTHEQYF
TRBD1	few	TRBV6-6	TRBJ1-5	TGTGCCAGCAGTTACTCGACAGGGAACCAGCCCCAGCATTTT	CASSYSTGNQPQHF
TRBD1	NA	TRBV11-3	TRBJ2-7	TGTGCCAGCAGCCGCGACAGGGACGAGCAGTACTTC	CASSRDRDEQYF
NA	NA	TRBV6-5	TRBJ1-2	TGTGCCAGCAGTTACCGTACAGAAGGCGGCTACACCTTC	CASSYRTEGGYTF
TRBD1	few	TRBV7-9	TRBJ2-2	TGTGCCAGCAGCCAATTTCACGGGACAGGGGGCGCGACCGGGGAGCTGTTTTTT	CASSQFHGTGGATGELFF
TRBD1	NA	TRBV5-6	TRBJ1-6	TGTGCCAGCAGCTTGGCCGGGACAGGGGCAGTGGATTCACCCCTCCACTTT	CASSLAGTGAVDSPLHF
NA	few	TRBV6-5	TRBJ2-5	TGTGCCAGCAGGTTCGGGGGTAAAGAGACCCAGTACTTC	CASRFGGKETQYF
NA	NA	TRBV18	TRBJ1-5	TGTGCCAGCTCACCAGGGCAGGGGCGTCAGCCCCAGCATTTT	CASSPGQGRQPQHF
NA	few	TRBV6-4	TRBJ1-2	TGTGCCAGCAGAGCTTCAGGAGAGGGCCCTGGCTATGGCTACACCTTC	CASRASGEGPGYGYTF
TRBD1	few	TRBV5-1	TRBJ2-5	TGCGCCAGCAGCCCAAACCTTGGGACAGGGGGCATGGAGACCCAGTACTTC	CASSPNLGTGGMETQYF
NA	few	TRBV6-5	TRBJ1-2	TGTGCCAGCAGTCGGGCTCAGGGGAACTATGGCTACACCTTC	CASSRAQGNYGYTF
NA	few	TRBV7-8	TRBJ1-2	TGTGCCAGCAGCTTAGTAGGTGCGGGTGGCTACACCTTC	CASSLVGAGGYTF
TRBD2	NA	TRBV6-5	TRBJ2-5	TGTGCCAGCAGAGACACTAGCGGGAAAGAGACCCAGTACTTC	CASRDTSGKETQYF
TRBD2	NA	TRBV5-4	TRBJ2-7	TGTGCCAGCAGCTTGTCTAGCGGGGGAGGGTCCTACGAGCAGTACTTC	CASSLSSGGGSYEQYF
NA	NA	TRBV4-1	TRBJ1-2	TGCGCCAGCAGCCGCGTAGAGGGAGGGCATAACTATGGCTACACCTTC	CASSRVEGGHNYGYTF
TRBD1	few	TRBV5-1	TRBJ2-7	TGCGCCAGCAGCGCCGCCGGGACAGGGACCTTCGAGCAGTACTTC	CASSAAGTGTFEQYF
NA	many	TRBV5-6	TRBJ2-3	TGTGCCAGCAGCTTGAGCGCAGGGGGCACAGATACGCAGTATTTT	CASSLSAGGTDTQYF
TRBD2	few	TRBV18	TRBJ2-2	TGTGCCAGCTCACAGGGACTAGCGGCCCACACCGGGGAGCTGTTTTTT	CASSQGLAAHTGELFF
TRBD1	many	TRBV2	TRBJ2-6	TGTGCCAGCAGTTTACAGGGGGCTGGGGCCAACGTCCTGACTTTC	CASSLQGAGANVLTF
NA	NA	TRBV2	TRBJ1-3	TGTGCCAGCAGTGAAGCCCGCGCTTACACCATATATTTT	CASSEARAYTIYF
TRBD2	NA	TRBV5-1	TRBJ2-3	TGCGCCAGCAGCATAGCGGGACTAACTAGCACAGATACGCAGTATTTT	CASSIAGLTSTDTQYF
TRBD1	NA	TRBV19	TRBJ2-3	TGTGCCAGTAACGCAGGGGGCTTAGATACGCAGTATTTT	CASNAGGLDTQYF
NA	few	TRBV30	TRBJ1-4	TGTGCCTGGAGTCGGGGGGAAGGTAATGAAAAACTGTTTTTT	CAWSRGEGNEKLFF
TRBD1	NA	TRBV27	TRBJ2-7	TGTGCCAGCAGGTCGGACAGGGGTTTCTACGAGCAGTACTTC	CASRSDRGFYEQYF
TRBD1	NA	TRBV7-8	TRBJ2-1	TGTGCCAGCAGCCCGGGTCAGGGGGAGTACAATGAGCAGTTCTTC	CASSPGQGEYNEQFF
TRBD2	NA	TRBV7-8	TRBJ2-1	TGTGCCAGCCGTACTAGCGGGGGGGGTTACAATGAGCAGTTCTTC	CASRTSGGGYNEQFF
TRBD1	NA	TRBV6-5	TRBJ1-2	TGTGCCAGCAGTTCCCACGGACAGGCTAACTATGGCTACACCTTC	CASSSHGQANYGYTF
TRBD2	few	TRBV6-5	TRBJ2-3	TGTGCCAGCGGGGGACTAGCGGGCACAGATACGCAGTATTTT	CASGGLAGTDTQYF
TRBD1	many	TRBV5-6	TRBJ1-5	TGTGCCAGCAGCAACTGGGGACAGCACAATCAGCCCCAGCATTTT	CASSNWGQHNQPQHF
TRBD2	few	TRBV9	TRBJ2-1	TGTGCCAGCAGCGTCATAGCGGGGGGAACCACGGGGGAGCAGTTCTTC	CASSVIAGGTTGEQFF
TRBD1	NA	TRBV4-3	TRBJ1-1	TGCGCCAGCAGCCAAGACAGGGGGCTTGTGGCTTTCTTT	CASSQDRGLVAFF
TRBD2	few	TRBV4-3	TRBJ2-4	TGCGCCAGCAGCCAAGGATCGGGACTAGCGGGACTTCTAGCCAAAAACATTCAGTACTTC	CASSQGSGLAGLLAKNIQYF
TRBD2	few	TRBV19	TRBJ2-7	TGTGCCAGTAGTATAGGAGGGACGGGGCTAGCGGACTACGAGCAGTACTTC	CASSIGGTGLADYEQYF
NA	few	TRBV7-2	TRBJ2-7	TGTGCCAGCAGCTTAACTCCGGGGTCTTACGAGCAGTACTTC	CASSLTPGSYEQYF
TRBD2	NA	TRBV4-1	TRBJ2-3	TGCGCCAGCAGCATAACTAGCGACAATACGCAGTATTTT	CASSITSDNTQYF
NA	NA	TRBV7-6	TRBJ1-1	TGTGCCAGCGTCGGGGGGGGGAACACTGAAGCTTTCTTT	CASVGGGNTEAFF
NA	NA	TRBV6-5	TRBJ2-5	TGTGCCAGCAGTTGGGGCAGGGGAGAGACCCAGTACTTC	CASSWGRGETQYF
TRBD1	NA	TRBV5-1	TRBJ2-2	TGCGCCAGCAGATCCGGGACAGGGTTCACCGGGGAGCTGTTTTTT	CASRSGTGFTGELFF
NA	NA	TRBV18	TRBJ2-5	TGTGCCAGCTCACCTGGACAGATACAAGAGACCCAGTACTTC	CASSPGQIQETQYF
NA	few	TRBV6-1	TRBJ1-1	TGTGCCAGCAGGACCGGGAAGGGTACTGAAGCTTTCTTT	CASRTGKGTEAFF
TRBD2	NA	TRBV5-4	TRBJ2-3	TGTGCCAGCAGCTTGGGCGGGGGGGCGACAGATACGCAGTATTTT	CASSLGGGATDTQYF
NA	few	TRBV4-3	TRBJ1-2	TGCGCCAGCAGCCAAATTCAGTTTAATGGCTACACCTTC	CASSQIQFNGYTF
TRBD2	NA	TRBV5-1	TRBJ2-7	TGCGCCAGCAGCTTGGAAGGGACTAACTACGAGCAGTACTTC	CASSLEGTNYEQYF
NA	NA	TRBV29-1	TRBJ2-7	TGCAGCGTTGATCGGGGAATCAAGAACGAGCAGTACTTC	CSVDRGIKNEQYF
TRBD1	many	TRBV7-9	TRBJ2-7	TGTGCCAGCAGCAGACAGGGTGCCAGCCCCGAGTACTTC	CASSRQGASPEYF
TRBD2	NA	TRBV19	TRBJ2-1	TGTGCCAGTAGTAAAACTAGCGGGGGGCTTCGGAATGAGCAGTTCTTC	CASSKTSGGLRNEQFF